Described below is a single T cell receptor (beta chain) sequence and its context. Compared with germline, one end of the junction differs, possibly owing to a read error. The data were obtained in a study of blood T cell repertoires in COVID-19. About the study: Cohort 3 recovered donors had two negative PCRs, clearance, or symptom resolution.

Cohort allocation depended upon clinical history that participants reported. Per the original data handling: It was from reference gene primer amplification that nucleated cell counts were estimated. Sequencing was performed with immunoSEQ multiplex PCR; in TCRdb, only in-frame clones are kept and a portion is missing. The DNA gave D and trimming, while V, J and clone size come from that table. Among about 280,000 clones listed, around 90% were seen once. This CDR3 has 13 residues. The germline V gene has CDR1 MGHDK and CDR2 SYGVNS. V and J are TRBV25-1 and TRBJ1-1; the D gene is possibly TRBD1 (5 bases). Input material: PBMCs or T cells enriched from blood (not recorded which). This sequence was found in a woman aged 55-69 years in a cohort exposed to, infected with or recovered from COVID-19 (not recorded which). The CDR3 spells CASIQGANPEAFF. In DNA form, the CDR3 reads TGTGCCAGCATCCAGGGTGCGAACCCTGAAGCTTTCTTT.